Listed here is a single T cell receptor (beta chain). In assigning cohorts, the study relied on participant-reported clinical history. Cohort 3 recovered donors had two negative PCRs, clearance, or symptom resolution. TCRdb keeps only in-frame clones here, not all; method: immunoSEQ multiplex PCR. This repertoire shows about 150,000 clones, 86% found once; its top ten account for around 4.5%. The CDR3 is 13 residues long. Germline loops: CDR1 MDHEN, CDR2 SYDVKM. Trimming left V 4 bases short and J 8 bases short, with 12 bases between. These data originate in a study of blood T cell repertoires in COVID-19.

The sample was PBMCs or T cells enriched from blood (not recorded which). The gene calls are TRBV28 and TRBJ1-5, with a possible D match to TRBD1 (6 bases). The receptor was isolated from a man aged 50 to 60 who had recovered from COVID-19. The CDR3 here is CASSSGVRKPQHF. The CDR3 DNA is TGTGCCAGCAGTTCAGGGGTTAGGAAGCCCCAGCATTTT.